These 6 T cell receptor beta chains share one sample of origin, sequenced in a study of blood T cell repertoires in COVID-19. Libraries were prepared by immunoSEQ multiplex PCR; TCRdb keeps only in-frame clonotypes and omits some of them. This table holds roughly 290,000 clones, about 80% found once. Sequencing was done on a sample of peripheral blood. All receptors come from a person between 70 and 80 years old with COVID-19, enrolled during active disease.

The V gene is TRBV11-2, the J gene TRBJ1-4; D may be TRBD1 (6 bases). Looked up from germline, CDR1 is SGHAT and CDR2 is FQNNGV. Trimming removed 5 bases from V and 10 bases from J, with 17 bases in between. This CDR3 is 14 amino acids long. The CDR3 loop is CASSRDATGRKLFF. CDR3 DNA sequence: TGTGCCAGCAGCCGTGACGCGACAGGACGAAAACTGTTTTTT.

The chain has TRBV28 and TRBJ2-2; 9 nucleotides align to TRBD1. The ends lost 6 bases at V and 7 bases at J; junction bases unmatched: 9. Germline-derived CDR1 and CDR2 are MDHEN and SYDVKM. The CDR3 is 15 residues long. The CDR3 here is CASRQQGAVFGELFF. CDR3 in DNA: TGTGCCAGCAGGCAACAGGGGGCTGTGTTCGGGGAGCTGTTTTTT. Full variable domain (remainder filled in from reference TRBV28 and TRBJ2-2): DVKVTQSSRYLVKRTGEKVFLECVQDMDHENMFWYRQDPGLGLRLIYFSYDVKMKEKGDIPEGYSVSREKKERFSLILESASTNQTSMYLCASRQQGAVFGELFFGEGSRLTVL.

The chain carries TRBV5-1 and TRBJ1-2; 9 nucleotides agree with TRBD1. This CDR3 spans 16 amino acids. Germline loops: CDR1 SGHRS, CDR2 YFSETQ. Losses at the gene ends were 0 bases for V and 8 bases for J; bases not matched to a gene: 11. The CDR3 protein is CASSLDTGTGIGGYTF. The CDR3 region has the DNA TGCGCCAGCAGCTTGGATACCGGGACAGGGATAGGCGGCTACACCTTC.

CDR3: CASSSRQTYEQYF. The CDR3 DNA follows: TGTGCCAGCAGCTCCAGACAGACCTACGAGCAGTACTTC. V usage is TRBV7-9 and J usage is TRBJ2-7, with D perhaps TRBD1 (5 bases). V gave up 4 bases and J gave up 2 bases, with 9 bases separating them. Germline V CDR1 and CDR2: SEHNR, FQNEAQ (reference sequence). The CDR3 extends over 13 amino acids.

This chain joins TRBV2 and TRBJ1-6; 7 bases match TRBD1. The CDR3 extends over 14 amino acids. Germline V CDR1 and CDR2: SNHLY, FYNNEI. After removal of 8 bases from V and 7 bases from J, the junction contained 8 bases not matched to a gene. The DNA of the CDR3 is TGTGCCAGCGTACGGGACAGCCCAAATTCACCCCTCCACTTT. Its protein is CASVRDSPNSPLHF.

This clone was seen only once. This sequence joins TRBV6-2 or TRBV6-3 and TRBJ2-7; D possibly corresponds to TRBD2 (7 bases). Germline V gene data show CDR1 as MNHEY and CDR2 as SVGEGT. The CDR3 has 18 amino acids. Trimming shortened V by 4 bases and J by 3 bases, and 25 bases separated the two germline ends. In DNA form, the CDR3 reads TGTGCCAGCAGTTCAATCCGAAGATCGGGGGGCGCCAACTACGAGCAGTACTTC. It translates to CASSSIRRSGGANYEQYF.